Listed below are T cell receptor beta chains from one sample, sequenced in a study of blood T cell repertoires in COVID-19. Generated by immunoSEQ multiplex PCR, the TCRdb table keeps only in-frame clones and is missing some. The data contain 250,000 to 350,000 clones, 88% of them singletons. The sample was peripheral blood. These receptors all stem from a young man with active or convalescent COVID-19. Both conserved end residues are part of each CDR3. The order of the fields is V gene, D gene, J gene, clone size, CDR3 DNA, CDR3 protein. D genes are given only for firm matches. Where a row states a size, it is once, few, many or the class of an expanded clone; other rows omit it.

>TRBV3-1/TRBV3-2|-|TRBJ1-6|-
TGTGCCAGCAGCCAACCAGGGAATAATTCACCCCTCCACTTT
CASSQPGNNSPLHF
>TRBV7-9|TRBD1|TRBJ1-2|-
TGTGCCAGCAGCGCCGGGACAGGGGCTAGGTATGGCTACACCTTC
CASSAGTGARYGYTF
>TRBV13|TRBD2|TRBJ2-1|-
TGTGCCAGCAGCTTAGTAGCGGGGGCCTTACAATTAGAGCAGTTCTTC
CASSLVAGALQLEQFF
>TRBV7-2|-|TRBJ2-3|few
TGTGCCAGCAGCTCCAACAGGGTGGATACGCAGTATTTT
CASSSNRVDTQYF
>TRBV9|TRBD2|TRBJ2-1|-
TGTGCCAGCAGTGGCTCCCCTTCTGGCGGGGGCTCCTACAATGAGCAGTTCTTC
CASSGSPSGGGSYNEQFF
>TRBV5-1|TRBD1|TRBJ1-1|-
TGCGCCAGCAGCCAAGACAGGGGGGTCGCTGAAGCTTTCTTT
CASSQDRGVAEAFF
>TRBV27|TRBD2|TRBJ2-1|-
TGTGCCAGCAGTTTAGGGCTAGCGGGGTCCCAGGGCTCCTACAATGAGCAGTTCTTC
CASSLGLAGSQGSYNEQFF
>TRBV3-1/TRBV3-2|-|TRBJ1-6|-
TGTGCCAGCAGCCAAGATTCGGACAGAGATTCACCCCTCCACTTT
CASSQDSDRDSPLHF
>TRBV9|TRBD1|TRBJ1-1|-
TGTGCCAGCAGCGTGGGAGACAGGGGCACTGAAGCTTTCTTT
CASSVGDRGTEAFF
>TRBV3-1/TRBV3-2|-|TRBJ1-4|-
TGTGCCAGCAGCCCAGGGACAACTAATGAAAAACTGTTTTTT
CASSPGTTNEKLFF
>TRBV27|TRBD2|TRBJ2-5|-
TGTGCCAGCAGTTCTATGGGACTAGCGGGGGCCCGAATTTCTGAAACCCAGTACTTC
CASSSMGLAGARISETQYF
>TRBV5-1|-|TRBJ1-4|-
TGCGCCAGCAGCTTCGGGGGTTCAACTAATGAAAAACTGTTTTTT
CASSFGGSTNEKLFF
>TRBV6-5|TRBD2|TRBJ2-7|-
TGTGCCAGCTCCGGGAGGGGGGAGACCTACGAGCAGTACTTC
CASSGRGETYEQYF
>TRBV5-1|-|TRBJ1-4|-
TGCGCCAGCAGCTTTGGTCTCCCGGGAGGAAATGAAAAACTGTTTTTT
CASSFGLPGGNEKLFF
>TRBV27|-|TRBJ1-2|-
TGTGCCAGCAGTCCCAACGCGGGGGCTTATGGCTACACCTTC
CASSPNAGAYGYTF